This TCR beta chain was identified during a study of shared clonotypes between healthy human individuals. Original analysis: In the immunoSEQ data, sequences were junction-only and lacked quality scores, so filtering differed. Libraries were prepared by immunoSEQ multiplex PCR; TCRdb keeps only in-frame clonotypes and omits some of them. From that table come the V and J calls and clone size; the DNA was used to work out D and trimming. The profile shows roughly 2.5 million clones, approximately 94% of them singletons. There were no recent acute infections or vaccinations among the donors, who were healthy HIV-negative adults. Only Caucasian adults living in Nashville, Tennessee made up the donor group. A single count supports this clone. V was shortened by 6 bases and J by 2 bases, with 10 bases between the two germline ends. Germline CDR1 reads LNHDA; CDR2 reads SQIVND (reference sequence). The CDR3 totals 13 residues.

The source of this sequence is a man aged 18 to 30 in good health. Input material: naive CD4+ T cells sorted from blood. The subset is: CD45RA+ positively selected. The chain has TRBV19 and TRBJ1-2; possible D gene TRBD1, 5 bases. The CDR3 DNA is TGTGCCAGTAGATCGACAGCGAACTATGGCTACACCTTC. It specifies CASRSTANYGYTF.